This T cell receptor (beta chain) was retrieved from a study of T cell changes during pregnancy in multiple sclerosis. The data were produced by immunoSEQ multiplex PCR, yet TCRdb's version contains in-frame clones alone and is incomplete. Among about 50,000 clones listed, 94% were seen once. The length of the CDR3 is 16 residues. Trimming stripped 3 bases from V and 3 bases from J, with 15 bases between. Per germline, CDR1 MNHNS and CDR2 SASEGT. The clonotype was recovered from a female donor with multiple sclerosis, enrolled in a pregnancy study. The chain combines TRBV6-1 with TRBJ2-4; D is possibly TRBD2 (7 bases). Material: CD8+ T cells from peripheral blood mononuclear cells, obtained before pregnancy. Here the CDR3 DNA reads TGTGCCAGCAGTGACCTAGGGGGGGTGGGCAAAAACATTCAGTACTTC. Its protein product is CASSDLGGVGKNIQYF.